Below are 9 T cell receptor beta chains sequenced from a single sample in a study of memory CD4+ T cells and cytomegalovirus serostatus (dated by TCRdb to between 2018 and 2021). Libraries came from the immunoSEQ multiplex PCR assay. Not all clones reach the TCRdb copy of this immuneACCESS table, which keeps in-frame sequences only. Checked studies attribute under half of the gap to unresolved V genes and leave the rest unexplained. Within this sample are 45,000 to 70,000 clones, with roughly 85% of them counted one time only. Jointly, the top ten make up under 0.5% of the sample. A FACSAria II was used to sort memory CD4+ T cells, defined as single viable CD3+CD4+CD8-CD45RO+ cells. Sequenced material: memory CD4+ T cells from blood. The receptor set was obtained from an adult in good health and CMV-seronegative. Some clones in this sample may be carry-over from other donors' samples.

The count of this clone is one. The CDR3 region has the DNA TGTGCCAGCAGTGATATGGGGACTAGTAGGGAGACCCAGTACTTC. It is translated as CASSDMGTSRETQYF. V and J are TRBV6-1 and TRBJ2-5, with 8 nucleotides matching TRBD2. J gave up 5 bases and V 3 bases, and 8 bases lay outside the gene matches. Germline CDR1 MNHNS, CDR2 SASEGT. This CDR3 has 15 amino acids.

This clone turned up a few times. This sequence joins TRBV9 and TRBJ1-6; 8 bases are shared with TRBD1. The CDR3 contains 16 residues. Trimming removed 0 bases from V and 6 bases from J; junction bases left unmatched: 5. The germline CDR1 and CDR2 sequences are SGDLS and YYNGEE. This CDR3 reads CASSVDSDRVNSPLHF. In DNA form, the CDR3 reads TGTGCCAGCAGCGTAGACTCGGACAGGGTTAATTCACCCCTCCACTTT.

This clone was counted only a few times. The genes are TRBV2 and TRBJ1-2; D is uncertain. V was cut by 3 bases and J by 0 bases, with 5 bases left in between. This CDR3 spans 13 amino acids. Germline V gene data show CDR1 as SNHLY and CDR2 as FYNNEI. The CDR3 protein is CASSETTNYGYTF. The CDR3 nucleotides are TGTGCCAGCAGTGAGACAACTAACTATGGCTACACCTTC.

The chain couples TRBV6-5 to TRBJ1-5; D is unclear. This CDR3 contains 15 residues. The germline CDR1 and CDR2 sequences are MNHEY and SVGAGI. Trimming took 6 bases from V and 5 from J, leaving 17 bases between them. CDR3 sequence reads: CASSPRGAGYQPQHF. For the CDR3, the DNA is TGTGCCAGCAGCCCCCGAGGAGCGGGGTATCAGCCCCAGCATTTT.

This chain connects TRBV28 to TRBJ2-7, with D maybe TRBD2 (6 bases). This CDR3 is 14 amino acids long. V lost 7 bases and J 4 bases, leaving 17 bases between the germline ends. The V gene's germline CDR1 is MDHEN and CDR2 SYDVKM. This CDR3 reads CASMKWRGSYEQYF. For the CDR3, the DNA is TGTGCCAGCATGAAATGGAGGGGAAGTTACGAGCAGTACTTC.

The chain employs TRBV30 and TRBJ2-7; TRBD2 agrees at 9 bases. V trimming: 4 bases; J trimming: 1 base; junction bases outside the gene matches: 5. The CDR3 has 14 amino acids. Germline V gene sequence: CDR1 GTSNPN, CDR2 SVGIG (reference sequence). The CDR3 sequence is CAWTQAGGSYEQYF. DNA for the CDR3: TGTGCCTGGACCCAAGCGGGAGGATCCTACGAGCAGTACTTC.

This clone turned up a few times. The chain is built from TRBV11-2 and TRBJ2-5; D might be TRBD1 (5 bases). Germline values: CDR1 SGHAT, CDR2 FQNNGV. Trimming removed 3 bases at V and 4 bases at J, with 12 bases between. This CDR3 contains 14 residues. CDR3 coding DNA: TGTGCCAGCAGCTTTCGACAGCCACGAGAGACCCAGTACTTC. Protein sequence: CASSFRQPRETQYF.

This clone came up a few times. CDR3 in DNA: TGTGCCACCTCCGGGACAGGGGATGGCTACACCTTC. Its protein is CATSGTGDGYTF. This chain links TRBV21-1 with TRBJ1-2; TRBD1 was called by the table and not checked on the DNA. TRBV21-1 is classified as a pseudogene. The CDR3 spans 12 residues.

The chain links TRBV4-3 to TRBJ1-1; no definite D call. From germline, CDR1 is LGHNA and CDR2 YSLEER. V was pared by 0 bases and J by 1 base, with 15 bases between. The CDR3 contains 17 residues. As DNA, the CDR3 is TGCGCCAGCAGCCAAGACTTGTACCAACCGGGGAACACTGAAGCTTTCTTT. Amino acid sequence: CASSQDLYQPGNTEAFF.